This T cell receptor beta chain was recovered during a study of blood T cell repertoires in COVID-19. Study-wide background: Donors in the United States, Italy and Spain gave samples during acute or convalescent COVID-19. PBMCs, B-cell-depleted T cells, or T cells provided the cDNA or gDNA that made up the material.

Original processing notes: Estimates of nucleated cell counts were drawn from the amplification of reference gene primers. The repertoire was sequenced with immunoSEQ multiplex PCR; TCRdb's copy has only in-frame clones and lacks some. The DNA was the basis for D and trimming; V, J and clone size are from that table. This table holds some 260,000 clones, around 90% found once. In germline, CDR1 is SGHVS, CDR2 FQNEAQ. Trimming took off 2 bases at V and 0 bases at J, with 11 bases between the two ends. The CDR3 contains 16 residues. This TCR was recovered from a middle-aged woman who had recovered from COVID-19. Sample: peripheral blood. The V and J genes are TRBV7-8 and TRBJ1-3; D possibly corresponds to TRBD1 (5 bases). The CDR3 protein is CASSLWGEGSGNTIYF. Written as DNA, the CDR3 is TGTGCCAGCAGCTTATGGGGGGAAGGCTCTGGAAACACCATATATTTT.